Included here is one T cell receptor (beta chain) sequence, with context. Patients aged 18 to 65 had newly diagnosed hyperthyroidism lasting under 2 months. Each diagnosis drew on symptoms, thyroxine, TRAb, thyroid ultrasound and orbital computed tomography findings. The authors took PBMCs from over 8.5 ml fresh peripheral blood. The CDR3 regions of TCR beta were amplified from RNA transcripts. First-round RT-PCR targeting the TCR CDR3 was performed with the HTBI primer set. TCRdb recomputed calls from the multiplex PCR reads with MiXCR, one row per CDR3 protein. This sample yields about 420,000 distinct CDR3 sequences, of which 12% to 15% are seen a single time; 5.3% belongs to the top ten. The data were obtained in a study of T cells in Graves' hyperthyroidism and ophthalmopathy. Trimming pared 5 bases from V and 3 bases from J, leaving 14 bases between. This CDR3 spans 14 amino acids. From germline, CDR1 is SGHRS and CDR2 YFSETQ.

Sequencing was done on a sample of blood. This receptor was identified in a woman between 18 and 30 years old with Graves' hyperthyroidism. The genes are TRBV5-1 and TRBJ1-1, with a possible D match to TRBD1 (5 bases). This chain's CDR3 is CASSRGLEDTEAFF. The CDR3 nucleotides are TGCGCCAGCAGTAGGGGTTTGGAGGACACTGAAGCTTTCTTT.